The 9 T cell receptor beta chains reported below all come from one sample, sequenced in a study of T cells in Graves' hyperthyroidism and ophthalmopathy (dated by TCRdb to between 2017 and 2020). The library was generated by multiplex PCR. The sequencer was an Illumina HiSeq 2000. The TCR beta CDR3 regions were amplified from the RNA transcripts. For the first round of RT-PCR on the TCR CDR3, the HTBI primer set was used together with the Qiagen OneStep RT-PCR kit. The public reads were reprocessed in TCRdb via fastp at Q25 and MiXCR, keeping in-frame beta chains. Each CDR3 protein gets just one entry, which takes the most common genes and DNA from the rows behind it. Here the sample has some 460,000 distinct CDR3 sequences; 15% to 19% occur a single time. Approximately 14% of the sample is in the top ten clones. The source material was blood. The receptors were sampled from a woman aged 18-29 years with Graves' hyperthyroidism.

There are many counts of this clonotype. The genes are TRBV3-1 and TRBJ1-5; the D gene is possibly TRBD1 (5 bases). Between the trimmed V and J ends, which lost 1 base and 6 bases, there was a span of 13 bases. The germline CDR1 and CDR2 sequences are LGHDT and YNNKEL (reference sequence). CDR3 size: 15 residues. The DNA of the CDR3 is TGTGCCAGCAGCCAAGGTGGGGGATTCGGTCAGCCCCAGCATTTT. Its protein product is CASSQGGGFGQPQHF. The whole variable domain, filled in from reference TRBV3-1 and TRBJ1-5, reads DTAVSQTPKYLVTQMGNDKSIKCEQNLGHDTMYWYKQDSKKFLKIMFSYNNKELIINETVPNRFSPKSPDKAHLNLHINSLELGDSAVYFCASSQGGGFGQPQHFGDGTRLSIL.

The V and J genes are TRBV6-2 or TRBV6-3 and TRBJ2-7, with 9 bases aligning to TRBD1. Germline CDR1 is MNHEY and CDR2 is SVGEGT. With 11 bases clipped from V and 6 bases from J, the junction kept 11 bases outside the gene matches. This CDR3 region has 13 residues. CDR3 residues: CAGDLDRGPEQYF. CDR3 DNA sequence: TGTGCCGGAGACTTGGACAGGGGCCCCGAGCAGTACTTC.

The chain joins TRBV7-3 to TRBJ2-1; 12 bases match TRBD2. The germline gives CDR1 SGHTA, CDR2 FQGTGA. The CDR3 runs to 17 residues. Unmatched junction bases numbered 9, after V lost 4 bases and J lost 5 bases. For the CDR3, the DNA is TGTGCCAGCAGCTCTCAACTAGCGGGAGGTTTCCACAATGAGCAGTTCTTC. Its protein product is CASSSQLAGGFHNEQFF.

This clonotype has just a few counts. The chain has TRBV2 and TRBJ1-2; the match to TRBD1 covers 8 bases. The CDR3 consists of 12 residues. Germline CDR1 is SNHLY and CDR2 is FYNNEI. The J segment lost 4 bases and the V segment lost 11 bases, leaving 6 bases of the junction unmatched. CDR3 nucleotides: TGTGCCCGACAGGGGCGGGGCTATGGCTACACCTTC. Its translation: CARQGRGYGYTF.

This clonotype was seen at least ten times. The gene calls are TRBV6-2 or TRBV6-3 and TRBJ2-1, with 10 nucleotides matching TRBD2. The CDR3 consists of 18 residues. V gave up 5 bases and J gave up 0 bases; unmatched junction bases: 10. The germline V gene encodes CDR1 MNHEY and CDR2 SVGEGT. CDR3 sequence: CASSRGTSGISSYNEQFF. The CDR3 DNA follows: TGTGCCAGCAGTAGGGGAACTAGCGGGATTAGCTCCTACAATGAGCAGTTCTTC.

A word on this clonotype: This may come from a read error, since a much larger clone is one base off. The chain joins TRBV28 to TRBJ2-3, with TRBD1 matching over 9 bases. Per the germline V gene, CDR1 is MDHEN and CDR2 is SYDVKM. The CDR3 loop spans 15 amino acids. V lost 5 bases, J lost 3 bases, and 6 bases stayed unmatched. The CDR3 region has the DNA TGTGCCAGCAGTGACTCGGGACAGGGAACAGATACGCAGTATTTT. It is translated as CASSDSGQGTDTQYF.

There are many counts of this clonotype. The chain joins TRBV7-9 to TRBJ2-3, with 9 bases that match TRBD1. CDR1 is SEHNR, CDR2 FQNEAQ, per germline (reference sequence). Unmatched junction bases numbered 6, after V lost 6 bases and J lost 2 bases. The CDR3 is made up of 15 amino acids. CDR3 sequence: CASRSRDRATDTQYF. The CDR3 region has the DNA TGTGCCAGCAGGAGCCGGGACAGGGCCACAGATACGCAGTATTTT. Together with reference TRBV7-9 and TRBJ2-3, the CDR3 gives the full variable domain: DTGVSQNPRHKITKRGQNVTFRCDPISEHNRLYWYRQTLGQGPEFLTYFQNEAQLEKSRLLSDRFSAERPKGSFSTLEIQRTEQGDSAMYLCASRSRDRATDTQYFGPGTRLTVL.

As DNA, the CDR3 is TGTGCCAGCAGCAGCCGGACTATGACGAACATTCAGTACTTC. It translates to CASSSRTMTNIQYF. V is TRBV25-1 and J is TRBJ2-4; possible D gene TRBD2, 6 bases. Trimming removed 6 bases at V and 7 bases at J, with 16 bases between. Germline loops: CDR1 MGHDK, CDR2 SYGVNS. The CDR3 covers 14 residues.

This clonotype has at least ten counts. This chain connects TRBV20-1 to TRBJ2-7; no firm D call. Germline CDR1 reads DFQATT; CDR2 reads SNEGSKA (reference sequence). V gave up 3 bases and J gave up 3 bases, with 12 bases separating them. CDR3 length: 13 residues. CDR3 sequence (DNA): TGCAGTGCTAGTCCAGCCAGTGGCTACGAGCAGTACTTC. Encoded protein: CSASPASGYEQYF.